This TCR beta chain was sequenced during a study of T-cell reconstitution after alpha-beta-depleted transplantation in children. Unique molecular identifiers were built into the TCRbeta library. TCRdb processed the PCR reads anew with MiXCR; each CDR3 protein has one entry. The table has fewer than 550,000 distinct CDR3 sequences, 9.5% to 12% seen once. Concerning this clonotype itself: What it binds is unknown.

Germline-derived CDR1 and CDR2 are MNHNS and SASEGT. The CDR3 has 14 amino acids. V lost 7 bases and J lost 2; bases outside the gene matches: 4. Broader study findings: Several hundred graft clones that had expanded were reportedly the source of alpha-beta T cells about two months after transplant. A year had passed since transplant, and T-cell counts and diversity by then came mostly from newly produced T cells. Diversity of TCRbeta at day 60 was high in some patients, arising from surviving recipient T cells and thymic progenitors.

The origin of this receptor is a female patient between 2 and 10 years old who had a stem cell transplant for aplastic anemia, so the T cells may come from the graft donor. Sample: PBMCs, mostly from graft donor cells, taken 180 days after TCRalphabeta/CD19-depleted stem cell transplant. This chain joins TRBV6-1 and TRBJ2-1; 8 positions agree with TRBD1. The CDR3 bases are TGTGCCAGCAATACAGGGGGACCCTACAATGAGCAGTTCTTC. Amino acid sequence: CASNTGGPYNEQFF.